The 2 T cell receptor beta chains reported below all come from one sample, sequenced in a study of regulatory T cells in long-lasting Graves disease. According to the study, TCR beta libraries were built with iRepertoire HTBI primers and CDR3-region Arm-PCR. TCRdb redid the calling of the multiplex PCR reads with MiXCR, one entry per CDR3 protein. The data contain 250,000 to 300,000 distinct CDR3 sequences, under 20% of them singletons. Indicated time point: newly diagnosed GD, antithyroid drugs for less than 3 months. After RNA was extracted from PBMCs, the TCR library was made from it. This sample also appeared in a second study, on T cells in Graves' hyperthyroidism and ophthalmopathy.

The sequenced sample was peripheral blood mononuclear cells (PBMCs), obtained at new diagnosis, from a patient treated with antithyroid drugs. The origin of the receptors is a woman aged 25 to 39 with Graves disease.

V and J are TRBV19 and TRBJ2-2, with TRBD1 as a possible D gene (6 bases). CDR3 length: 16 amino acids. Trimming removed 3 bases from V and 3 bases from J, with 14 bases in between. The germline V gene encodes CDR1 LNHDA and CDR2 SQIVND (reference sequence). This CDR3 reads CASSIRGRGHTGELFF. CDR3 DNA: TGTGCCAGTAGTATCAGGGGAAGGGGACACACCGGGGAGCTGTTTTTT.

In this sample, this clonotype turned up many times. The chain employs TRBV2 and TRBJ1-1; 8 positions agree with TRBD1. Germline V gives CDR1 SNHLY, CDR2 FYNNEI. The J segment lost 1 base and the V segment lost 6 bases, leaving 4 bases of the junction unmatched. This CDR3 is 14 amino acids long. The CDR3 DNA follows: TGTGCCAGCAGGGCTACAGGGGGGAACACTGAAGCTTTCTTT. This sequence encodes CASRATGGNTEAFF.